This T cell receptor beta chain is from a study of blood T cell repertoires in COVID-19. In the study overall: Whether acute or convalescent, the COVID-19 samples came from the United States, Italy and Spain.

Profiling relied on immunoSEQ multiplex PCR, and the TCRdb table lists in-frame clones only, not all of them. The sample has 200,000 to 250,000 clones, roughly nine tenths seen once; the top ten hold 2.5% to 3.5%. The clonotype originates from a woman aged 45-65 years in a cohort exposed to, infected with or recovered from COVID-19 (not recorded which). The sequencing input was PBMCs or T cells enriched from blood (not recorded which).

The CDR3 protein is CSASPGRGEKLFF. CDR3 nucleotides: TGCAGTGCTAGTCCGGGGAGAGGTGAAAAACTGTTTTTT. This chain links TRBV20-1 with TRBJ1-4; no clear D. This CDR3 is built from 13 residues. Germline loops: CDR1 DFQATT, CDR2 SNEGSKA (reference sequence). The V end lost 3 bases, the J end lost 7 bases, and 12 bases lay between the germline ends.